This TCR beta chain came from a study of T cell repertoires in cytomegalovirus infection. Study summary: Peptides in the study included HLA-C-restricted and HLA-B-restricted CMV epitopes. The public TCR beta signatures pointed to both CMV infection and matching HLA type.

The table lists this clonotype with many counts. Its antigen is unknown. The ends lost 5 bases at V and 5 bases at J; junction bases unmatched: 4. This CDR3 has 15 amino acids. From germline, CDR1 is SGHTA and CDR2 FQGNSA. TCRdb reprocessed the reads via MiXCR and lists one record per CDR3 protein. This table holds roughly 120,000 distinct CDR3 sequences, around 30% found once. The V call is TRBV7-2, the J call TRBJ2-5; the match to TRBD2 covers 14 bases. Sample: CD8+ T cells from cultured PBMCs, taken from culture after CMV antigen stimulation. This clonotype was obtained from a human donor in good health (CMV status not recorded). Some clones in this sample may be carry-over from other donors' samples. The CDR3 region is CASSPGLAGGETQYF. CDR3 DNA sequence: TGTGCCAGCAGCCCTGGACTAGCGGGGGGTGAGACCCAGTACTTC.